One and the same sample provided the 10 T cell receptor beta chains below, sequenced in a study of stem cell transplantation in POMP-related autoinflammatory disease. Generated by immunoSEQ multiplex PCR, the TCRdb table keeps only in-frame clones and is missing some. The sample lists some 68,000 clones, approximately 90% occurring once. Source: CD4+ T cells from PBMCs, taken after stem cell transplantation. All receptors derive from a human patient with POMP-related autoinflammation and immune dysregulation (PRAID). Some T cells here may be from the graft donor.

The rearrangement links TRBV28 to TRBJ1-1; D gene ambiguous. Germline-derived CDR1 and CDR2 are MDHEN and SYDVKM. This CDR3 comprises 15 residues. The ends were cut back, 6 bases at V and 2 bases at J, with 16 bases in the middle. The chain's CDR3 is CASRAAGRLNTEAFF. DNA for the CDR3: TGTGCCAGCAGGGCCGCGGGCAGGCTCAACACTGAAGCTTTCTTT.

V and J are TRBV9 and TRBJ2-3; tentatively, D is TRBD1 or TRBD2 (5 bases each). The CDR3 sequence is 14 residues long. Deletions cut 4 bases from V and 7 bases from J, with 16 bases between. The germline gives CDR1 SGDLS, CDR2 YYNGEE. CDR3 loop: CASSTGRKENTQYF. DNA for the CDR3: TGTGCCAGCAGCACGGGACGGAAAGAGAATACGCAGTATTTT.

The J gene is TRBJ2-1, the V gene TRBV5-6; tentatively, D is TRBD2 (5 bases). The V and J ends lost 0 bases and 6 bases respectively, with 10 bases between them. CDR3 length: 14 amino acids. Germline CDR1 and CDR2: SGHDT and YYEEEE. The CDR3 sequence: CASSLGWAGNEQFF. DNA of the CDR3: TGTGCCAGCAGCTTGGGGTGGGCGGGCAATGAGCAGTTCTTC.

The CDR3 DNA reads as TGCGCCAGCAGCCAAGTGTCCGGGACAGGGACTTTTAATGAGCAGTTCTTC. It translates to CASSQVSGTGTFNEQFF. The chain has TRBV4-1 and TRBJ2-1; the match to TRBD1 covers 9 bases. V shed 1 base and J 7 bases; nucleotides not matched to a gene: 11. This CDR3 has 17 amino acids. Germline CDR1 MGHRA, CDR2 YSYEKL.

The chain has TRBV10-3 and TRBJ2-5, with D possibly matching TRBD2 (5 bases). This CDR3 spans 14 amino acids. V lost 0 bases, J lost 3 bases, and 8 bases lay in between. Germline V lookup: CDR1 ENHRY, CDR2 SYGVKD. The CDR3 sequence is CAISESTTKETQYF. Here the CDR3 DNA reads TGTGCCATCAGTGAGTCGACGACTAAAGAGACCCAGTACTTC.

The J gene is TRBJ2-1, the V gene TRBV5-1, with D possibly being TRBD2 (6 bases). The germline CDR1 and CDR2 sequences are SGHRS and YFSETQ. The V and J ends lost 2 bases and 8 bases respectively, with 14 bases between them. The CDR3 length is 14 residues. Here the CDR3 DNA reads TGCGCCAGCAGCTTATTAGGTTCGGGGGATGAGCAGTTCTTC. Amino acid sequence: CASSLLGSGDEQFF.

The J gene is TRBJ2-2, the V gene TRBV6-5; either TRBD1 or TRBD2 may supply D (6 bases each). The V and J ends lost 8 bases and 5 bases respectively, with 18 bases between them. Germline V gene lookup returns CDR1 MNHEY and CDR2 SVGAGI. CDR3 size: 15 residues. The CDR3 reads CASPPLRGGTGELFF. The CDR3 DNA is TGTGCCAGCCCCCCCCTGAGAGGGGGGACCGGGGAGCTGTTTTTT.

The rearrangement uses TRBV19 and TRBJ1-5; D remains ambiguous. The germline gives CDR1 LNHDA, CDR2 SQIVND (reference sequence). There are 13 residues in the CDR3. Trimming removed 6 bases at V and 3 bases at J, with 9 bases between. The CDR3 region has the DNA TGTGCCAGTAGAGAGAACCCCAATCAGCCCCAGCATTTT. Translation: CASRENPNQPQHF.

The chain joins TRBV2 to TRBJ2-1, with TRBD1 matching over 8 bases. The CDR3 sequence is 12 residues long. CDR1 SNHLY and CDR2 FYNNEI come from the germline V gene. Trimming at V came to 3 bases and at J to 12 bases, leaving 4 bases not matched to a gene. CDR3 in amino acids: CASSDDRGSQFF. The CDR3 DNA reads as TGTGCCAGCAGTGATGACAGGGGATCGCAGTTCTTC.

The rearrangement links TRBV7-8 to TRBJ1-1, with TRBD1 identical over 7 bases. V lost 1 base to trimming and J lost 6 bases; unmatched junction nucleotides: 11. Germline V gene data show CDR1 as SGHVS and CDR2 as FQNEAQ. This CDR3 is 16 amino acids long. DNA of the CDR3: TGTGCCAGCAGCTTAGAGACAGGGTGGCCGTCGGCTGAAGCTTTCTTT. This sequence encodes CASSLETGWPSAEAFF.